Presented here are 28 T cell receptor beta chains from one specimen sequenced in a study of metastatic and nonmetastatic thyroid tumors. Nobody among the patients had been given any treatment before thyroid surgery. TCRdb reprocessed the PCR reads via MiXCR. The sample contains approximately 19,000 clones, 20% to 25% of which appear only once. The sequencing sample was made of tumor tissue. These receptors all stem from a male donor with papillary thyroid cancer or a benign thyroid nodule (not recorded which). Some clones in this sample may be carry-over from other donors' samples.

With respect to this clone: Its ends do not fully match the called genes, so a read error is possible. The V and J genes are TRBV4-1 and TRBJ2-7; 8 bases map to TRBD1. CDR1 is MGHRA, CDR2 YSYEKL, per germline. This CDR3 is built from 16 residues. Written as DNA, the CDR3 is TGCGCAAGCAGCCAAGATCAAAACAGGGGGATCGACGAGCAGTACTTC. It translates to CASSQDQNRGIDEQYF.

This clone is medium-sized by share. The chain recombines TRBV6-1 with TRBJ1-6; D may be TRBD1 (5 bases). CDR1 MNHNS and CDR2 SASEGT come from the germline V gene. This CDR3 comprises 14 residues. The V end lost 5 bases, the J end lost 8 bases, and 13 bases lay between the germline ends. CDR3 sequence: CASSRQGGDSPLHF. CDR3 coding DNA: TGTGCCAGCAGTCGGCAGGGAGGGGATTCACCCCTCCACTTT.

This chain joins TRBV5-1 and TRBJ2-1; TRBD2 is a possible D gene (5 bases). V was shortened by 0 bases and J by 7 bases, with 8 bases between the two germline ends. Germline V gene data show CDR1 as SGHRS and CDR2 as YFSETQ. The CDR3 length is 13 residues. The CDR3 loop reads CASSLGTSNEQFF. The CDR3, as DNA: TGCGCCAGCAGCTTGGGGACTTCTAATGAGCAGTTCTTC. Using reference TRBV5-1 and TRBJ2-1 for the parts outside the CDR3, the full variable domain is KAGVTQTPRYLIKTRGQQVTLSCSPISGHRSVSWYQQTPGQGLQFLFEYFSETQRNKGNFPGRFSGRQFSNSRSEMNVSTLELGDSALYLCASSLGTSNEQFFGPGTRLTVL.

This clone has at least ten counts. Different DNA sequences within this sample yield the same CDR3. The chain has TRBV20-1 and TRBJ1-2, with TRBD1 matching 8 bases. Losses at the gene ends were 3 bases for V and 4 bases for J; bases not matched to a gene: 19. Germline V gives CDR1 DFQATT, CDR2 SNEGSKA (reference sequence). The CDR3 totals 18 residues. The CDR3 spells CSASLMSDREPFSYGYTF. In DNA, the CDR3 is TGCAGTGCTAGTCTGATGTCGGACAGGGAGCCTTTTAGCTATGGCTACACCTTC.

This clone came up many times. The CDR3 nucleotides read TGTGCCAGTAGTATACAGGCTGGATCCTACGAGCAGTACTTC. This sequence encodes CASSIQAGSYEQYF. The V gene is TRBV19, the J gene TRBJ2-7, with D hard to call. The V gene lost 2 bases and the J gene lost 1 base, with 9 bases spanning the gap. The CDR3 has 14 residues. Germline V CDR1 and CDR2: LNHDA, SQIVND (reference sequence).

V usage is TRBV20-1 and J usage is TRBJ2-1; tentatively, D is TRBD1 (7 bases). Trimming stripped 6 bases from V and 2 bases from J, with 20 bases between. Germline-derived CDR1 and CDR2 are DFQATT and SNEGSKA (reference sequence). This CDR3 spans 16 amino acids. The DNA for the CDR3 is TGCAGTGCCAAGACAGGGCCGGGGGTCGCCTACAATGAGCAGTTCTTC. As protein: CSAKTGPGVAYNEQFF.

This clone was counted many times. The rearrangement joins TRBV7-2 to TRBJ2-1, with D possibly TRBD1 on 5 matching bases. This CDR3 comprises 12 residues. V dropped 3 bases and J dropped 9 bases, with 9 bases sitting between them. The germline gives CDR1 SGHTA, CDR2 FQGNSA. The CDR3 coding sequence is TGTGCCAGCAGCTTTCAGGGCTTTGAGCAGTTCTTC. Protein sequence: CASSFQGFEQFF.

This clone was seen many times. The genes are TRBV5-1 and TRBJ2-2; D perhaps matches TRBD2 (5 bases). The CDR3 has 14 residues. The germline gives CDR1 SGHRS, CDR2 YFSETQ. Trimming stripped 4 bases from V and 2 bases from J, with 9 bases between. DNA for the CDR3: TGCGCCAGCAGCGAGAGGACTAACACCGGGGAGCTGTTTTTT. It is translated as CASSERTNTGELFF.

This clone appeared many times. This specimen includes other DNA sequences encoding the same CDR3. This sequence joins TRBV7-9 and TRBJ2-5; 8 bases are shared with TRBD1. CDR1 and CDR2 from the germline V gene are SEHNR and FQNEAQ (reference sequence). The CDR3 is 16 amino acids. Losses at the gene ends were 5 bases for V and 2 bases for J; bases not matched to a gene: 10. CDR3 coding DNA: TGTGCCAGCAGCCATCAGGGGGCGAGGAGTCAAGAGACCCAGTACTTC. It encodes CASSHQGARSQETQYF.

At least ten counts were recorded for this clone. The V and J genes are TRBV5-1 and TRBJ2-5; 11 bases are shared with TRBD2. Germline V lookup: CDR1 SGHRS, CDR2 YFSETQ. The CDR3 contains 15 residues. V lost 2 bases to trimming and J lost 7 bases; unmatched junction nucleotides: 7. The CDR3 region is CASSLGTSGLSTQYF. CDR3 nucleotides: TGCGCCAGCAGCTTAGGGACTAGCGGCCTCTCGACCCAGTACTTC.

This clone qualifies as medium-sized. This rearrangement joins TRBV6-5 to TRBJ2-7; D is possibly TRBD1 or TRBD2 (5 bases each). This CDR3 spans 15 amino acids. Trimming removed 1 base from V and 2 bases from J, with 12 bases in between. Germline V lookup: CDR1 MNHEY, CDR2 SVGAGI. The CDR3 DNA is TGTGCCAGCAGTTACTGGAGAGGGGTTACCTACGAGCAGTACTTC. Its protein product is CASSYWRGVTYEQYF.

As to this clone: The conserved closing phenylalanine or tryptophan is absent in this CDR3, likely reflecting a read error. CDR3 region: CASSLERAGVTGELFY. CDR3 in DNA: TGCGCCAGCAGTTTGGAGCGAGCGGGAGTTACCGGGGAGCTGTTTTAT. The V gene is TRBV5-1, the J gene TRBJ2-2; 8 nucleotides align to TRBD2. There are 16 residues in the CDR3. Germline assignment: CDR1 SGHRS and CDR2 YFSETQ.

CDR3 sequence reads: CASSRGPGGEGNTEAFF. CDR3 bases: TGTGCCAGCTCACGGGGCCCGGGGGGCGAGGGTAACACTGAAGCTTTCTTT. V gene TRBV18 combines with J gene TRBJ1-1, with D tentatively TRBD1 (6 bases). Germline-derived CDR1 and CDR2 are KGHSH and LQKENI. CDR3 length: 17 residues. The V and J ends lost 4 bases and 2 bases respectively, with 20 bases between them.

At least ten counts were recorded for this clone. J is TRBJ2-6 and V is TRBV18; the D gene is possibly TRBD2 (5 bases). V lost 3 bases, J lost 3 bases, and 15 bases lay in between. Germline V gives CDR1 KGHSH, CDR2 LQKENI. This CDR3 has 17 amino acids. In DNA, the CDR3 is TGTGCCAGCTCACCTGGACTGGGTCTCGGTGGGGCCAACGTCCTGACTTTC. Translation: CASSPGLGLGGANVLTF.

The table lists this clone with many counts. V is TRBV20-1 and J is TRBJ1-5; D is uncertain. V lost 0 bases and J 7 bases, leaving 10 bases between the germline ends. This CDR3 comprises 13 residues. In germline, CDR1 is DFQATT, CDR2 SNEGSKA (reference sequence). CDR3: CSARDQTRQPQHF. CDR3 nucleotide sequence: TGCAGTGCTAGAGACCAGACAAGGCAGCCCCAGCATTTT.

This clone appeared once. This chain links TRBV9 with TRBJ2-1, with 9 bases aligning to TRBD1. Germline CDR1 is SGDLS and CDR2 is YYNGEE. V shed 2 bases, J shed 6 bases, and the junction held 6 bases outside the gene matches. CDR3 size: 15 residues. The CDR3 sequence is CASSVTSTGGNEQFF. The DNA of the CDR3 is TGTGCCAGCAGCGTCACCTCGACAGGGGGCAATGAGCAGTTCTTC.

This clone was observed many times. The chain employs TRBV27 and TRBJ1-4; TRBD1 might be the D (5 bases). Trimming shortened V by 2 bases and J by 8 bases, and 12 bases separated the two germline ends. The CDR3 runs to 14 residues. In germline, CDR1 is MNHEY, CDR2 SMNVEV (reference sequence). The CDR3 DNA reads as TGTGCCAGCAGTTTACAAGGGGTGGAGGAAAAACTGTTTTTT. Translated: CASSLQGVEEKLFF.

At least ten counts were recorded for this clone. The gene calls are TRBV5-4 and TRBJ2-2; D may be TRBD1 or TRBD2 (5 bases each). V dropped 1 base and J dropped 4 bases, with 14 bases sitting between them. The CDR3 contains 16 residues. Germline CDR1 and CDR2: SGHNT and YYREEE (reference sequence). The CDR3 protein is CASSLRGVLGTGELFF. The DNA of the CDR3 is TGTGCCAGCAGCTTGAGGGGAGTCCTAGGCACCGGGGAGCTGTTTTTT. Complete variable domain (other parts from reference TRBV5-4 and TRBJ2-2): ETGVTQSPTHLIKTRGQQVTLRCSSQSGHNTVSWYQQALGQGPQFIFQYYREEENGRGNFPPRFSGLQFPNYSSELNVNALELDDSALYLCASSLRGVLGTGELFFGEGSRLTVL.

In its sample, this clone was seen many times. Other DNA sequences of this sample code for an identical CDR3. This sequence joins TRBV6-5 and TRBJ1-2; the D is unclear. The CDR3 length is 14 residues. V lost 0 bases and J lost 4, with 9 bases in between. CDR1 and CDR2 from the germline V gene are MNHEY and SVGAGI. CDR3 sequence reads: CASSYSLRSYGYTF. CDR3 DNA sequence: TGTGCCAGCAGTTACTCACTAAGGTCCTATGGCTACACCTTC.

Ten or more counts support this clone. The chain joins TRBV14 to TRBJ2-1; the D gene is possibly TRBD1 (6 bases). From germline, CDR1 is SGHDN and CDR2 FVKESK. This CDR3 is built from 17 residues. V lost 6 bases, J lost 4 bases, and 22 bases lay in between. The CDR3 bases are TGTGCCAGCAGATCGTCTCGGATGGGGGCCAATTACAATGAGCAGTTCTTC. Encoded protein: CASRSSRMGANYNEQFF.

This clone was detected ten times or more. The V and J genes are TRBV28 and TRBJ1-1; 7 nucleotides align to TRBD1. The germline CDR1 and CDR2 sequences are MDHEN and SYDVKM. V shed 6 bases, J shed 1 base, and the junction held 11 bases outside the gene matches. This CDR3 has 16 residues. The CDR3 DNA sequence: TGTGCCAGCAGACAAAGACAGGGAACTCGGAACACTGAAGCTTTCTTT. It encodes CASRQRQGTRNTEAFF.

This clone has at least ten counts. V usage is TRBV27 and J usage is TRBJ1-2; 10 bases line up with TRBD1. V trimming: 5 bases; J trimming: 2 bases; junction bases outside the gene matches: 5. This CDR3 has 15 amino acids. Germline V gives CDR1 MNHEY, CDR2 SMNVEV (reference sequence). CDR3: CASSDRQGANYGYTF. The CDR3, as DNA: TGTGCCAGCAGTGACCGACAGGGGGCAAACTATGGCTACACCTTC.

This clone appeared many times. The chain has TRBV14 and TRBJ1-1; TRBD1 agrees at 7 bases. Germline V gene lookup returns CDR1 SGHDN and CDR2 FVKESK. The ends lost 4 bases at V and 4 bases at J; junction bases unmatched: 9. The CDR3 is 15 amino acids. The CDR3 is CASSRDSRFSTEAFF. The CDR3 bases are TGTGCCAGCAGCCGGGACAGCCGATTCAGCACTGAAGCTTTCTTT.

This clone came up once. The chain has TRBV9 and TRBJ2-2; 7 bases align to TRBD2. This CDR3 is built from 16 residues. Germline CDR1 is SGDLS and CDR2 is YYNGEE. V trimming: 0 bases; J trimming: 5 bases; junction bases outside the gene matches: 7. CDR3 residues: CASSVEGSGWTGELFF. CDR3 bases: TGTGCCAGCAGCGTAGAAGGTAGCGGGTGGACCGGGGAGCTGTTTTTT. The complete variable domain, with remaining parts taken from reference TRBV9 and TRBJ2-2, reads DSGVTQTPKHLITATGQRVTLRCSPRSGDLSVYWYQQSLDQGLQFLIQYYNGEERAKGNILERFSAQQFPDLHSELNLSSLELGDSALYFCASSVEGSGWTGELFFGEGSRLTVL.

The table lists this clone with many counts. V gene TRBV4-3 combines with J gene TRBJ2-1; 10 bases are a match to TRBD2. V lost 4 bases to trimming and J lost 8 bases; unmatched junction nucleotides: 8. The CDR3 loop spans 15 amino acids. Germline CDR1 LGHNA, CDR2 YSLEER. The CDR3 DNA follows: TGCGCCAGCAGCCGCGGGACTAGCGAGGTGGATGAGCAGTTCTTC. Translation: CASSRGTSEVDEQFF.

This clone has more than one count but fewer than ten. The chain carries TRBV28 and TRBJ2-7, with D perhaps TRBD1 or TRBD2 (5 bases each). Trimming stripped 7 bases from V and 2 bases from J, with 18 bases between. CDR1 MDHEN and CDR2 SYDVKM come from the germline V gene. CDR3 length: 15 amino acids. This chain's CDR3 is CASIRRGESPYEQYF. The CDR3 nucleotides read TGTGCCAGCATCCGGAGAGGGGAGAGCCCCTACGAGCAGTACTTC.

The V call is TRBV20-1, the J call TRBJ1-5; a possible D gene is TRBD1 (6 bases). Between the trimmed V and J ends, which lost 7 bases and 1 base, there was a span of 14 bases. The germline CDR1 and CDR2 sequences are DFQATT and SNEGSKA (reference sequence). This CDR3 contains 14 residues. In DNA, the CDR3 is TGCAGTGTCGAACAGGGTCTCAGCAATCAGCCCCAGCATTTT. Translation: CSVEQGLSNQPQHF.

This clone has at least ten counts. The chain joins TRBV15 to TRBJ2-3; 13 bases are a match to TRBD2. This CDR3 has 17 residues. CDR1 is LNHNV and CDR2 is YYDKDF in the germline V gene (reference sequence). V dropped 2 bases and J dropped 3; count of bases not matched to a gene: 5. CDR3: CATSRSRTSGRTDTQYF. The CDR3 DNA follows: TGTGCCACCAGCAGATCCAGGACTAGCGGGAGAACAGATACGCAGTATTTT.